This passage covers 26 T cell receptor beta chains from one sample sequenced in a study of blood T cell repertoires in COVID-19. Only in-frame clones appear in the TCRdb table, and some are missing; sequencing was by immunoSEQ multiplex PCR. The sample has approximately 220,000 clones; 80% to 90% are singletons. Sample: PBMCs or T cells enriched from blood (not recorded which). The receptors come from a woman in her thirties or forties with acute COVID-19.

The CDR3 loop is CASSITGADTEAFF. DNA of the CDR3: TGTGCCAGCAGCATAACAGGGGCCGACACTGAAGCTTTCTTT. The chain couples TRBV6-5 to TRBJ1-1, with 7 bases that match TRBD1. J gave up 3 bases and V 6 bases, and 7 bases lay outside the gene matches. In germline, CDR1 is MNHEY, CDR2 SVGAGI. This CDR3 has 14 residues.

J is TRBJ1-2 and V is TRBV30, with 7 bases matching TRBD1. V shed 4 bases and J 10 bases; nucleotides not matched to a gene: 9. The CDR3 totals 12 residues. CDR1 and CDR2 from the germline V gene are GTSNPN and SVGIG (reference sequence). This CDR3 is CAWTETGKPYTF. The CDR3 region has the DNA TGTGCCTGGACCGAGACAGGGAAGCCCTACACCTTC. The full variable domain, its missing parts supplied by reference TRBV30 and TRBJ1-2, is SQTIHQWPATLVQPVGSPLSLECTVEGTSNPNLYWYRQAAGRGLQLLFYSVGIGQISSEVPQNLSASRPQDRQFILSSKKLLLSDSGFYLCAWTETGKPYTFGSGTRLTVV.

The chain has TRBV7-2 and TRBJ1-1, with a possible D match to TRBD1 (5 bases). This CDR3 is built from 13 residues. Trimming stripped 5 bases from V and 7 bases from J, with 14 bases between. Germline CDR1 is SGHTA and CDR2 is FQGNSA. The CDR3 protein is CASSHPGEGEAFF. The CDR3 DNA reads as TGTGCCAGCAGCCACCCGGGGGAGGGTGAAGCTTTCTTT.

The rearrangement links TRBV7-8 to TRBJ2-5; D possibly corresponds to TRBD1 (5 bases). The germline V gene has CDR1 SGHVS and CDR2 FQNEAQ. The CDR3 length is 18 residues. Deletions cut 2 bases from V and 1 base from J, with 20 bases between. The CDR3, as DNA: TGTGCCAGCAGCTTATTTCGTACAGGCTTAAACCCCCAAGAGACCCAGTACTTC. Protein product: CASSLFRTGLNPQETQYF.

This sequence joins TRBV13 and TRBJ2-5; a weak D match, TRBD2 (5 bases). The V and J ends lost 0 bases and 5 bases respectively, with 10 bases between them. The CDR3 loop spans 14 amino acids. Germline lookup yields CDR1 PRHDT and CDR2 FYEKMQ (reference sequence). As DNA, the CDR3 is TGTGCCAGCAGCTTAGGGCGGGTGGTTGAGACCCAGTACTTC. This gives the protein CASSLGRVVETQYF.

The chain joins TRBV7-9 to TRBJ1-1; 8 bases map to TRBD1. This CDR3 comprises 15 residues. V lost 1 base to trimming and J lost 2 bases; unmatched junction nucleotides: 3. CDR1 is SEHNR, CDR2 FQNEAQ, per germline (reference sequence). CDR3 coding DNA: TGTGCCAGCAGCTTAGGGGACAGGTATAACACTGAAGCTTTCTTT. Residues: CASSLGDRYNTEAFF. Supplemented by reference TRBV7-9 and TRBJ1-1, the full variable domain reads DTGVSQNPRHKITKRGQNVTFRCDPISEHNRLYWYRQTLGQGPEFLTYFQNEAQLEKSRLLSDRFSAERPKGSFSTLEIQRTEQGDSAMYLCASSLGDRYNTEAFFGQGTRLTVV.

The sample holds one count of this clone. The chain carries TRBV14 and TRBJ2-2; tentative D call: TRBD2 (7 bases). The length of the CDR3 is 17 residues. Germline V gives CDR1 SGHDN, CDR2 FVKESK. The ends were cut back, 4 bases at V and 4 bases at J, with 19 bases in the middle. CDR3: CASSPRGRGFPTGELFF. Written as DNA, the CDR3 is TGTGCCAGCAGCCCCCGGGGGCGGGGGTTCCCCACCGGGGAGCTGTTTTTT.

The V gene is TRBV15, the J gene TRBJ2-5; no firm D call. The CDR3 is 15 residues long. The V gene lost 0 bases and the J gene lost 1 base, with 9 bases spanning the gap. CDR1 and CDR2 (germline): LNHNV, YYDKDF (reference sequence). DNA of the CDR3: TGTGCCACCAGCAGAGATATGGGCAGCCAAGAGACCCAGTACTTC. Translating it yields CATSRDMGSQETQYF.

The chain has TRBV3-1 (or the pseudogene TRBV3-2) and TRBJ1-4; 9 bases fit TRBD1. The CDR3 has 18 amino acids. Looked up from germline, CDR1 is LGHDT and CDR2 is YNNKEL (reference sequence). The ends lost 0 bases at V and 7 bases at J; junction bases unmatched: 12. The DNA of the CDR3 is TGTGCCAGCAGCCAAGATAGGGCCAAGACAGGGGGTGGTGAAAAACTGTTTTTT. Protein: CASSQDRAKTGGGEKLFF.

The table lists this clone with a few counts. V gene TRBV19 combines with J gene TRBJ1-1; D is undetermined. The germline V and J ends were trimmed by 3 bases and 1 base, with 12 bases remaining between them. This CDR3 comprises 15 residues. CDR1 is LNHDA and CDR2 is SQIVND in the germline V gene (reference sequence). CDR3 bases: TGTGCCAGTAGTATGAGGGAGAGAGGGAACACTGAAGCTTTCTTT. Protein: CASSMRERGNTEAFF.

V usage is TRBV18 and J usage is TRBJ2-7, with 7 bases fitting TRBD2. Per the germline V gene, CDR1 is KGHSH and CDR2 is LQKENI. This CDR3 is built from 15 residues. J gave up 3 bases and V 6 bases, and 11 bases lay outside the gene matches. CDR3 nucleotides: TGTGCCAGCTCGACGGGGGGATCGGGGATCTACGAGCAGTACGTC. Translating it yields CASSTGGSGIYEQYV.

The V call is TRBV20-1, the J call TRBJ2-7, with a weak D call TRBD1 (6 bases). V was cut by 3 bases and J by 2 bases, with 11 bases left in between. This CDR3 has 13 residues. The V gene's germline CDR1 is DFQATT and CDR2 SNEGSKA (reference sequence). CDR3: CSASSGETYEQYF. The CDR3 DNA reads TGCAGTGCTAGTTCAGGGGAAACCTACGAGCAGTACTTC.

The chain employs TRBV2 and TRBJ1-2; 8 bases agree with TRBD1. This CDR3 region has 14 residues. V lost 4 bases, J lost 5 bases, and 6 bases stayed unmatched. Germline V CDR1 and CDR2: SNHLY, FYNNEI. CDR3 DNA: TGTGCCAGCAGTGGACAGGGGATGACATATGGCTACACCTTC. It is translated as CASSGQGMTYGYTF. The full variable domain, with the rest looked up from reference TRBV2 and TRBJ1-2, is EPEVTQTPSHQVTQMGQEVILRCVPISNHLYFYWYRQILGQKVEFLVSFYNNEISEKSEIFDDQFSVERPDGSNFTLKIRSTKLEDSAMYFCASSGQGMTYGYTFGSGTRLTVV.

The chain uses TRBV4-1 and TRBJ1-1; 9 bases line up with TRBD1. Germline V gene sequence: CDR1 MGHRA, CDR2 YSYEKL. CDR3 size: 18 residues. V lost 1 base, J lost 10 bases, and 19 bases stayed unmatched. The CDR3 reads CASSQVIGTGSMVLGAFF. The CDR3 nucleotides are TGCGCCAGCAGCCAAGTAATCGGGACAGGGTCTATGGTTTTAGGAGCTTTCTTT.

The chain joins TRBV19 to TRBJ1-5, with D hard to call. Germline V lookup: CDR1 LNHDA, CDR2 SQIVND (reference sequence). CDR3 size: 14 residues. V lost 4 bases and J lost 5, with 12 bases in between. The CDR3 spells CASSTREVHQPQHF. CDR3 nucleotides: TGTGCCAGTAGTACAAGGGAGGTGCATCAGCCCCAGCATTTT.

This clone was seen only once. This chain connects TRBV19 to TRBJ1-5; maybe TRBD1 (6 bases). CDR3 length equals 15 residues. CDR1 is LNHDA and CDR2 is SQIVND in the germline V gene (reference sequence). The V end lost 1 base, the J end lost 6 bases, and 13 bases lay between the germline ends. CDR3 sequence (DNA): TGTGCCAGTAGTATAGGGACAGCGGCTGGTCAGCCCCAGCATTTT. This gives the protein CASSIGTAAGQPQHF.

This chain uses TRBV24-1 with TRBJ1-2; D is uncertain. Germline V lookup: CDR1 KGHDR, CDR2 SFDVKD. The CDR3 covers 13 residues. The ends were cut back, 4 bases at V and 3 bases at J, with 8 bases in the middle. The CDR3 DNA reads TGTGCCACCAGTGACCCTCTAGACTATGGCTACACCTTC. Its translation is CATSDPLDYGYTF.

V and J are TRBV19 and TRBJ1-2; 8 bases fit TRBD1. With V trimmed by 4 bases and J by 2 bases, 9 bases remained unmatched. Germline V gene data show CDR1 as LNHDA and CDR2 as SQIVND (reference sequence). The CDR3 totals 16 residues. The CDR3 protein is CASSTEQWDRNYGYTF. In nucleotides, the CDR3 is TGTGCCAGTAGTACCGAGCAGTGGGACAGGAACTATGGCTACACCTTC.

This clone has a handful of counts. This chain joins TRBV4-1 and TRBJ2-5, with 8 bases identical to TRBD1. Germline V gene lookup returns CDR1 MGHRA and CDR2 YSYEKL. With V trimmed by 1 base and J by 1 base, 5 bases remained unmatched. This CDR3 comprises 16 residues. In DNA, the CDR3 is TGCGCCAGCAGCCAAGGCATAACAGGGGGCCAAGAGACCCAGTACTTC. Encoded protein: CASSQGITGGQETQYF.

The chain links TRBV12-3 or TRBV12-4 to TRBJ1-2; D gene uncertain. The V and J ends lost 3 bases and 4 bases respectively, with 6 bases between them. The CDR3 sequence is 12 residues long. In nucleotides, the CDR3 is TGTGCCAGCAGTTTCAGTCGCTATGGCTACACCTTC. Its protein is CASSFSRYGYTF.

The chain recombines TRBV30 with TRBJ1-1, with D possibly TRBD1 on 6 matching bases. Germline CDR1 is GTSNPN and CDR2 is SVGIG (reference sequence). The V end lost 3 bases, the J end lost 4 bases, and 15 bases lay between the germline ends. The CDR3 has 14 residues. CDR3 in amino acids: CAWRVTRGATEAFF. In DNA, the CDR3 is TGTGCCTGGAGGGTAACCCGGGGGGCCACTGAAGCTTTCTTT.

The chain has TRBV7-9 and TRBJ2-4; no reliable D call. The CDR3 runs 18 residues. V was shortened by 5 bases and J by 0 bases, with 20 bases between the two germline ends. The germline CDR1 and CDR2 sequences are SEHNR and FQNEAQ (reference sequence). The CDR3 DNA follows: TGTGCCAGCAGCCACCTGGTCGAAGACCGACTAGCCAAAAACATTCAGTACTTC. Protein product: CASSHLVEDRLAKNIQYF.

The chain combines TRBV3-1 (or the pseudogene TRBV3-2) with TRBJ1-2, with D possibly TRBD1 on 5 matching bases. Trimming pared 3 bases from V and 4 bases from J, leaving 18 bases between. The length of the CDR3 is 16 residues. Germline CDR1 is LGHDT and CDR2 is YNNKEL (reference sequence). The CDR3 sequence: CASSHNTVSDTYGYTF. The CDR3 bases are TGTGCCAGCAGCCACAACACCGTATCGGACACCTATGGCTACACCTTC.

The J gene is TRBJ1-2, the V gene TRBV7-8, with 10 bases matching TRBD1. CDR1 and CDR2 from the germline V gene are SGHVS and FQNEAQ. This CDR3 contains 16 residues. J was trimmed by 3 bases and V by 0 bases; bases with no gene match: 4. The CDR3 spells CASSLADRGQYYGYTF. The CDR3 region has the DNA TGTGCCAGCAGCTTAGCCGACAGGGGGCAGTACTATGGCTACACCTTC.

This chain joins TRBV9 and TRBJ1-1, with D tentatively TRBD1 (6 bases). Per the germline V gene, CDR1 is SGDLS and CDR2 is YYNGEE. The CDR3 extends over 15 amino acids. Between the trimmed V and J ends, which lost 4 bases and 2 bases, there was a span of 15 bases. CDR3 coding DNA: TGTGCCAGCAGCACGCGGGCGGGGGGCAACACTGAAGCTTTCTTT. Amino acids: CASSTRAGGNTEAFF. The entire variable domain, with the rest obtained from reference TRBV9 and TRBJ1-1, is as follows: DSGVTQTPKHLITATGQRVTLRCSPRSGDLSVYWYQQSLDQGLQFLIQYYNGEERAKGNILERFSAQQFPDLHSELNLSSLELGDSALYFCASSTRAGGNTEAFFGQGTRLTVV.

This clone was counted a single time. V gene TRBV5-8 combines with J gene TRBJ2-7; 8 nucleotides align to TRBD1. The junction had 8 bases not matched to a gene; V was cut back by 4 bases and J by 5 bases. CDR1 and CDR2 from the germline V gene are SGHTS and YDEGEE. This CDR3 comprises 14 residues. This chain's CDR3 is CASSESRGRNEQYV. CDR3 in DNA: TGTGCCAGCAGCGAAAGCAGGGGGCGCAACGAGCAGTACGTC.